What follows are 19 T cell receptor beta chains derived from one specimen sequenced in a study of shared clonotypes between healthy human individuals (dated by TCRdb to 2019 to 2021). Libraries were constructed by the immunoSEQ multiplex PCR assay. Sourced from immuneACCESS, this table was stored by TCRdb with only in-frame sequences that have V and J called. A share of the clones is absent; for the studies checked, an unresolved V gene accounts for under half, and the remainder has no known explanation. The sample records more than 2 million clones, 85% to 95% of which are singletons. The ten top clones hold roughly 0.13% of the sample. Sequencing was performed on naive CD4+ T cells sorted from blood. In light of the paper, this sample's cell subset or site label describes: CD45RA+ positively selected. These receptors all come from a man younger than 35 in good health.

V and J are TRBV18 and TRBJ2-1; 10 bases map to TRBD1. Germline CDR1 KGHSH, CDR2 LQKENI. The CDR3 spans 18 residues. The junction had 8 bases not matched to a gene; V was cut back by 0 bases and J by 3 bases. The chain's CDR3 is CASSPPGRGTGDYNEQFF. CDR3 bases: TGTGCCAGCTCACCACCGGGGCGTGGGACAGGGGACTACAATGAGCAGTTCTTC. Variable domain in full (rest from reference TRBV18 and TRBJ2-1): NAGVMQNPRHLVRRRGQEARLRCSPMKGHSHVYWYRQLPEEGLKFMVYLQKENIIDESGMPKERFSAEFPKEGPSILRIQQVVRGDSAAYFCASSPPGRGTGDYNEQFFGPGTRLTVL.

V usage is TRBV28 and J usage is TRBJ1-4; D may be TRBD1 (5 bases). V lost 1 base to trimming and J lost 7 bases, with 16 bases between them. This CDR3 is 16 amino acids long. CDR1 is MDHEN, CDR2 SYDVKM, per germline. CDR3 residues: CASSLLGQGDGEKLFF. CDR3 bases: TGTGCCAGCAGTTTATTGGGCCAGGGCGACGGTGAAAAACTGTTTTTT.

This CDR3 is CATSPEVLRAEQYF. CDR3 bases: TGTGCCACCAGCCCAGAGGTCCTCAGGGCCGAGCAGTACTTC. The V call is TRBV15, the J call TRBJ2-7, with D perhaps TRBD1 (5 bases). The CDR3 is made up of 14 amino acids. CDR1 is LNHNV and CDR2 is YYDKDF in the germline V gene (reference sequence). Trimming left V 5 bases short and J 6 bases short, with 17 bases between.

The rearrangement links TRBV29-1 to TRBJ2-3, with unresolved D. Trimming left V 8 bases short and J 1 base short, with 4 bases between. The germline gives CDR1 SQVTM, CDR2 ANQGSEA. CDR3 length equals 10 residues. CDR3 in amino acids: CSLRTDTQYF. For the CDR3, the DNA is TGCAGCCTCCGCACAGATACGCAGTATTTT.

V and J are TRBV29-1 and TRBJ2-7; D gene unclear. CDR1 is SQVTM and CDR2 is ANQGSEA in the germline V gene. The germline V and J ends were trimmed by 3 bases and 4 bases, with 16 bases remaining between them. The CDR3 has 14 amino acids. CDR3 protein: CSVDQLILEYEQYF. CDR3 bases: TGCAGCGTTGACCAACTGATACTCGAATACGAGCAGTACTTC.

The CDR3 DNA reads as TGTGCCAGCAGCTTAGTACCTCGCGACGAAAAACTGTTTTTT. As protein: CASSLVPRDEKLFF. The rearrangement links TRBV7-9 to TRBJ1-4; no reliable D call. CDR1 is SEHNR and CDR2 is FQNEAQ in the germline V gene (reference sequence). V lost 1 base, J lost 8 bases, and 11 bases lay in between. There are 14 residues in the CDR3. The variable domain in full, completed from reference TRBV7-9 and TRBJ1-4, reads DTGVSQNPRHKITKRGQNVTFRCDPISEHNRLYWYRQTLGQGPEFLTYFQNEAQLEKSRLLSDRFSAERPKGSFSTLEIQRTEQGDSAMYLCASSLVPRDEKLFFGSGTQLSVL.

About this clone itself: Other DNA sequences within the sample encode an identical CDR3. The chain has TRBV10-3 and TRBJ2-5; D is unresolved. The V end lost 0 bases, the J end lost 5 bases, and 4 bases lay between the germline ends. The CDR3 is 12 amino acids. Germline V gives CDR1 ENHRY, CDR2 SYGVKD. CDR3 amino acids: CAISESEETQYF. CDR3 nucleotide sequence: TGTGCCATCAGTGAGTCTGAGGAGACCCAGTACTTC.

V gene TRBV19 combines with J gene TRBJ1-2, with 7 bases fitting TRBD1. This CDR3 contains 15 residues. Per germline, CDR1 LNHDA and CDR2 SQIVND (reference sequence). V shed 3 bases and J 0 bases; nucleotides not matched to a gene: 4. The CDR3 loop reads CASSIGTVTNYGYTF. CDR3 nucleotides: TGTGCCAGTAGTATCGGGACAGTCACTAACTATGGCTACACCTTC.

The rearrangement links TRBV11-2 to TRBJ1-6; 9 positions agree with TRBD1. The ends lost 4 bases at V and 7 bases at J; junction bases unmatched: 8. Germline assignment: CDR1 SGHAT and CDR2 FQNNGV. The CDR3 consists of 16 residues. The CDR3 loop reads CASSSTQGAKNSPLHF. The CDR3 nucleotides are TGTGCCAGCAGCTCCACACAGGGGGCAAAGAATTCACCCCTCCACTTT. Using reference TRBV11-2 and TRBJ1-6 for the parts outside the CDR3, the full variable domain is EAGVAQSPRYKIIEKRQSVAFWCNPISGHATLYWYQQILGQGPKLLIQFQNNGVVDDSQLPKDRFSAERLKGVDSTLKIQPAKLEDSAVYLCASSSTQGAKNSPLHFGNGTRLTVT.

A remark on this clone: An end of the junction differs from the germline gene, which may be a read error. Here the CDR3 reads CASRLGTGSNEKLFF. The CDR3 region has the DNA TGTGCCAGCAGGTTAGGGACAGGCAGTAATGAAAAACTGTTTTTT. The rearrangement uses TRBV7-2 and TRBJ1-4; TRBD1 matches at 8 bases. Germline V gives CDR1 SGHTA, CDR2 FQGNSA. The CDR3 loop spans 15 amino acids.

This clone has more than one count but fewer than ten. The gene calls are TRBV4-1 and TRBJ2-7; D uncertain. CDR1 and CDR2 (germline): MGHRA, YSYEKL. The ends were cut back, 2 bases at V and 6 bases at J, with 5 bases in the middle. This CDR3 comprises 11 residues. CDR3 DNA: TGCGCCAGCAGCCAATCCGGCGAGCAGTACTTC. This gives the protein CASSQSGEQYF.

The V call is TRBV15, the J call TRBJ2-3; 12 bases map to TRBD2. The germline gives CDR1 LNHNV, CDR2 YYDKDF (reference sequence). The CDR3 is 17 amino acids. Losses at the gene ends were 2 bases for V and 5 bases for J; bases not matched to a gene: 8. CDR3 protein: CATSRTLAGGPKDTQYF. Here the CDR3 DNA reads TGTGCCACCAGCAGAACTCTAGCGGGGGGGCCGAAAGATACGCAGTATTTT.

In this sample, this clone turned up a few times. V usage is TRBV27 and J usage is TRBJ2-7, with D perhaps TRBD1 (6 bases). Trimming took 6 bases from V and 0 from J, leaving 12 bases between them. Germline CDR1 is MNHEY and CDR2 is SMNVEV (reference sequence). The CDR3 runs 14 residues. CDR3 residues: CASRLRDNSYEQYF. The CDR3 DNA reads as TGTGCCAGCAGACTAAGGGACAACTCCTACGAGCAGTACTTC.

This chain uses TRBV6-5 with TRBJ1-2; D is unclear. With 8 bases removed from V and 4 bases from J, the gap between germline ends came to 17 bases. The CDR3 runs 14 residues. Germline V lookup: CDR1 MNHEY, CDR2 SVGAGI. The CDR3 nucleotides read TGTGCCAGCGGCCGGGTTGGGTCTTTCTATGGCTACACCTTC. Translating it yields CASGRVGSFYGYTF.

The J gene is TRBJ1-2, the V gene TRBV18, with D unresolved. Germline V gene sequence: CDR1 KGHSH, CDR2 LQKENI. The CDR3 loop spans 13 amino acids. Between the trimmed V and J ends, which lost 3 bases and 7 bases, there was a span of 12 bases. The CDR3 nucleotides read TGTGCCAGCTCACCCCTGGAACCCCGTGGCTACACCTTC. Translation: CASSPLEPRGYTF.

The chain has TRBV6-1 and TRBJ1-4; 7 positions agree with TRBD1. Germline V gene sequence: CDR1 MNHNS, CDR2 SASEGT. Trimming at V came to 2 bases and at J to 10 bases, leaving 7 bases not matched to a gene. The CDR3 has 14 amino acids. The CDR3, as DNA: TGTGCCAGCAGTGAACAGGGGGTTCGTGGAAAACTGTTTTTT. The encoded protein is CASSEQGVRGKLFF.

The CDR3: CASSLVGRNPSNTGELFF. The CDR3 DNA reads as TGTGCCAGCAGCTTAGTCGGACGCAACCCGTCGAACACCGGGGAGCTGTTTTTT. J is TRBJ2-2 and V is TRBV11-2; D not certain. The CDR3 totals 18 residues. V was pared by 1 base and J by 0 bases, with 15 bases between. Germline values: CDR1 SGHAT, CDR2 FQNNGV.

This clone was counted a single time. The V gene is TRBV12-5, the J gene TRBJ2-5; D remains unclear. The V gene's germline CDR1 is LGHNT and CDR2 FRNRAP. The V and J ends lost 6 bases and 5 bases respectively, with 7 bases between them. This CDR3 contains 11 residues. This CDR3 is CASGVWETQYF. CDR3 DNA sequence: TGTGCTAGTGGGGTCTGGGAGACCCAGTACTTC.

CDR3 amino acids: CASSPDGVGEKLFF. For the CDR3, the DNA is TGTGCCAGCTCACCCGACGGGGTGGGTGAAAAACTGTTTTTT. The V and J genes are TRBV18 and TRBJ1-4; D gene unclear. This CDR3 has 14 amino acids. Germline V gene data show CDR1 as KGHSH and CDR2 as LQKENI. V lost 3 bases, J lost 7 bases, and 12 bases lay in between. Filled out from reference TRBV18 and TRBJ1-4, the complete variable domain reads NAGVMQNPRHLVRRRGQEARLRCSPMKGHSHVYWYRQLPEEGLKFMVYLQKENIIDESGMPKERFSAEFPKEGPSILRIQQVVRGDSAAYFCASSPDGVGEKLFFGSGTQLSVL.